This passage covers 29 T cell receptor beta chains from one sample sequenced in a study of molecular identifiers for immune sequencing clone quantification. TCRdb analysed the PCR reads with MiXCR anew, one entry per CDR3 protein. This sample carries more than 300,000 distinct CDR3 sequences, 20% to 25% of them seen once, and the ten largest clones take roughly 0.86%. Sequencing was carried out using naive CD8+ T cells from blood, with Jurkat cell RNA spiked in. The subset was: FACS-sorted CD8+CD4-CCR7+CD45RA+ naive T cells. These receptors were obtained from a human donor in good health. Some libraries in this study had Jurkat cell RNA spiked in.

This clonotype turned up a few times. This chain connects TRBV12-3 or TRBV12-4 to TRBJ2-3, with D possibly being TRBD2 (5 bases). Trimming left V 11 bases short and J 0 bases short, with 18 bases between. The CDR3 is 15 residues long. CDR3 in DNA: TGTGCCGTCAATTTCGGCGGGTTTAGCACAGATACGCAGTATTTT. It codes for CAVNFGGFSTDTQYF.

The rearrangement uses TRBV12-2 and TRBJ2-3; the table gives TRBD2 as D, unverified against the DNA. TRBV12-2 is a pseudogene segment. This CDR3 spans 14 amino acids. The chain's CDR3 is CASSPSGTTDTQYF. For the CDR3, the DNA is TGTGCCAGCAGCCCAAGCGGGACCACAGATACGCAGTATTTT.

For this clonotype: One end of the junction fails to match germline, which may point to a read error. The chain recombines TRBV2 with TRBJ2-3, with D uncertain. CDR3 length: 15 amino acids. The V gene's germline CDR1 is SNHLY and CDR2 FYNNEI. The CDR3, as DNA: TGTGCCTGCAGTGAAGTTGGACGATCCACAGATACGCAGTATTTC. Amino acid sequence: CACSEVGRSTDTQYF.

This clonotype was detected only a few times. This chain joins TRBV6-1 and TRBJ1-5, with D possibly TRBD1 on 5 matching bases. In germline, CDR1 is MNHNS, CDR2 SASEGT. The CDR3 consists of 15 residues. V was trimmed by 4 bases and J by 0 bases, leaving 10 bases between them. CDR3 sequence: CASSGSTGSNQPQHF. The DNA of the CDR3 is TGTGCCAGCAGTGGGTCTACAGGTAGCAATCAGCCCCAGCATTTT.

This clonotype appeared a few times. Here the CDR3 DNA reads TGTGCCAGCAGTCCCACTTTTGGACGGTACTACGAGCAGTACTTC. Translated, it gives CASSPTFGRYYEQYF. J is TRBJ2-7 and V is TRBV27; D gene unclear. V gave up 5 bases and J gave up 3 bases, with 17 bases separating them. CDR3 length equals 15 residues. Germline CDR1 MNHEY, CDR2 SMNVEV (reference sequence).

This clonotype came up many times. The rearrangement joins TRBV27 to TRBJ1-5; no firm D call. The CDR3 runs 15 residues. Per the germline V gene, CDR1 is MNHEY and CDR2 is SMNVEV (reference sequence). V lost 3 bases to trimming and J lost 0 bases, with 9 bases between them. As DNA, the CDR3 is TGTGCCAGCAGTTTGACCCAGTATAGCAATCAGCCCCAGCATTTT. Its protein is CASSLTQYSNQPQHF.

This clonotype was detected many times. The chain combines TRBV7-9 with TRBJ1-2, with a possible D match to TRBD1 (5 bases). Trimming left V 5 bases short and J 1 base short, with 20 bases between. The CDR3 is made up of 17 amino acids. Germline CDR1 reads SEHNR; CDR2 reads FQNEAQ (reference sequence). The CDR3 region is CASSPQGADSHNYGYTF. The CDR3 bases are TGTGCCAGCAGCCCTCAGGGTGCTGACTCCCATAACTATGGCTACACCTTC.

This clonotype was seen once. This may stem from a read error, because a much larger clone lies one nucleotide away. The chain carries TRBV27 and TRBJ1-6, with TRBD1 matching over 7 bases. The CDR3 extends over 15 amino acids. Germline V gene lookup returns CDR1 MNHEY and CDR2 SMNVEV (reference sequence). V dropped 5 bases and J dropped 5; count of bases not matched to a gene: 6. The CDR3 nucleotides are TGTGCCAGCAGTCCCGGGACAGCTCATAATTCACCCCTCCACTTT. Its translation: CASSPGTAHNSPLHF.

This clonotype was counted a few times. DNA for the CDR3: TGCAGTGCTCTGGGACAATTCAGCTCCTACGAGCAGTACTTC. Translated, it gives CSALGQFSSYEQYF. This sequence joins TRBV20-1 and TRBJ2-7; D may be TRBD1 (6 bases). CDR3 length equals 14 residues. Trimming pared 5 bases from V and 0 bases from J, leaving 14 bases between. CDR1 and CDR2 (germline): DFQATT, SNEGSKA (reference sequence).

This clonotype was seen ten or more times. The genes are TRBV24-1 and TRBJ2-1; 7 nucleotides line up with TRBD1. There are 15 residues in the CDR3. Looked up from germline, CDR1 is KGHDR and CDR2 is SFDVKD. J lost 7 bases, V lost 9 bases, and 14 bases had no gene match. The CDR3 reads CATLQGSTPGNEQFF. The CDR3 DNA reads TGTGCCACCCTACAGGGGAGTACCCCGGGGAATGAGCAGTTCTTC.

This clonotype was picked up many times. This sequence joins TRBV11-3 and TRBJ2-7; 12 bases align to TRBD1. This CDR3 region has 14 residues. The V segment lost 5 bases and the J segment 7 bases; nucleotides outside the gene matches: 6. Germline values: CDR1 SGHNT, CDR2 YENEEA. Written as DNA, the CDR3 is TGTGCCAGCAGCCCGGGACAGGGGGCCCGAGAGCAGTACTTC. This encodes CASSPGQGAREQYF.

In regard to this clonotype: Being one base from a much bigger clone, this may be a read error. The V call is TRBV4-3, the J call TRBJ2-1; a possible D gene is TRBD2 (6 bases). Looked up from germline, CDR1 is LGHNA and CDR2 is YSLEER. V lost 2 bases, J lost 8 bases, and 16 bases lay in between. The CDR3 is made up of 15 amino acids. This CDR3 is CASSQRTLSGHEQFF. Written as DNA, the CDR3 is TGCGCCAGCAGCCAACGGACACTCAGCGGGCATGAGCAGTTCTTC.

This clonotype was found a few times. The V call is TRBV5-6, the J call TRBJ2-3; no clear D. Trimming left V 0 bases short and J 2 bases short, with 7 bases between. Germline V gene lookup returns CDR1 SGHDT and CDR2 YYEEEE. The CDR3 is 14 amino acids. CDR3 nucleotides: TGTGCCAGCAGCTTGGCCCAGACCACAGATACGCAGTATTTT. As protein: CASSLAQTTDTQYF.

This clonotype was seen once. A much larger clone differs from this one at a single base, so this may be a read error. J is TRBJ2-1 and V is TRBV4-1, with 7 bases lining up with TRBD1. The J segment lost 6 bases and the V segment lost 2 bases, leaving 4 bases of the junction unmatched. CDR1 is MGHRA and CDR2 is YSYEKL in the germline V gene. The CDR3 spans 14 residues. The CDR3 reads CASSQRDRCNEQFF. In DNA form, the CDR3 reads TGCGCCAGCAGCCAACGGGACAGATGCAATGAGCAGTTCTTC.

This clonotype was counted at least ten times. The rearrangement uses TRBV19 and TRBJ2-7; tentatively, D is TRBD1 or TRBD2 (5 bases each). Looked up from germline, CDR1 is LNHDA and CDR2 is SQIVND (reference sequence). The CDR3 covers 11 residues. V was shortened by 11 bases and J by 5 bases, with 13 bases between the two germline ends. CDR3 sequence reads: CASRDVHEQYF. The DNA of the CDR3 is TGTGCCTCAAGGGACGTCCACGAGCAGTACTTC.

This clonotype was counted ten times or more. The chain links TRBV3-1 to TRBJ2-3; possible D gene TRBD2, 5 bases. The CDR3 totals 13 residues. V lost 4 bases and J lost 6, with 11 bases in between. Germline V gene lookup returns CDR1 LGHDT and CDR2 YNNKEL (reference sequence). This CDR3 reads CASSPDSSDTQYF. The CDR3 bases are TGTGCCAGCAGCCCAGACTCTAGCGATACGCAGTATTTT.

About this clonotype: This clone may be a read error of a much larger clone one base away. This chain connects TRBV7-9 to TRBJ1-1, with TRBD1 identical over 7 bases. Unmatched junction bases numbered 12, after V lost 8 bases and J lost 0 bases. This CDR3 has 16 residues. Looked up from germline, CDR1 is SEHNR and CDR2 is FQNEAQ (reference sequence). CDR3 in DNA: TGTGCCAGCGGCTCGGGAGACAGGGCCATGAACACTGAAGCTTTCTTT. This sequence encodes CASGSGDRAMNTEAFF.

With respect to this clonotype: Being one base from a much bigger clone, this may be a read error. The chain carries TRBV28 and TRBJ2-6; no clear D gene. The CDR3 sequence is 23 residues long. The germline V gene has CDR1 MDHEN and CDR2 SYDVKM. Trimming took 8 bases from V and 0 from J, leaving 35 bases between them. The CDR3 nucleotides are TGTGCCAGCGCCCATACTGAAATCCAGGTGCCAGGCTTGGGCTTCTCTGGGGCCAACGTCCTGACTTTC. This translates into CASAHTEIQVPGLGFSGANVLTF.

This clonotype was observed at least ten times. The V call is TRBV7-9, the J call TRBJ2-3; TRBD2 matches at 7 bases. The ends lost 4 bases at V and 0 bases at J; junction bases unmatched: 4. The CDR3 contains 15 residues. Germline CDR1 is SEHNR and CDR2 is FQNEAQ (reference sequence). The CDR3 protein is CASSSRDYSTDTQYF. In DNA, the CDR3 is TGTGCCAGCAGCTCCCGGGACTATAGCACAGATACGCAGTATTTT. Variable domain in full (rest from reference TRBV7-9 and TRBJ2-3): DTGVSQNPRHKITKRGQNVTFRCDPISEHNRLYWYRQTLGQGPEFLTYFQNEAQLEKSRLLSDRFSAERPKGSFSTLEIQRTEQGDSAMYLCASSSRDYSTDTQYFGPGTRLTVL.

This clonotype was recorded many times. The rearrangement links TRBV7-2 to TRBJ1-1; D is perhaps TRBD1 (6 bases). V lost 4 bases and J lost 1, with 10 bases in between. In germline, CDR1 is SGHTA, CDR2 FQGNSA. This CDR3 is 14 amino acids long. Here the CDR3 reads CASSSPTGNTEAFF. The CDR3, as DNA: TGTGCCAGCAGCTCCCCGACAGGGAACACTGAAGCTTTCTTT.

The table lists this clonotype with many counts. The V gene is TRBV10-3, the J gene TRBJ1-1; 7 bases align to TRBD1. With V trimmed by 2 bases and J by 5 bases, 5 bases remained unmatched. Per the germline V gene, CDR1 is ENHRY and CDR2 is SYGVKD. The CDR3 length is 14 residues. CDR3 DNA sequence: TGTGCCATCAGTGAGACGACAGGGAAAACTGAAGCTTTCTTT. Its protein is CAISETTGKTEAFF.

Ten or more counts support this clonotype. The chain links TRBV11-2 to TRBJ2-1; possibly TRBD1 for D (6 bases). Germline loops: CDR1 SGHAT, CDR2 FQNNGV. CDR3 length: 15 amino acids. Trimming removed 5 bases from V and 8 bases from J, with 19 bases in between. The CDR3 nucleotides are TGTGCCAGCAGCCATCCCGGGGCAGGGGTTCATGAGCAGTTCTTC. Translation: CASSHPGAGVHEQFF.

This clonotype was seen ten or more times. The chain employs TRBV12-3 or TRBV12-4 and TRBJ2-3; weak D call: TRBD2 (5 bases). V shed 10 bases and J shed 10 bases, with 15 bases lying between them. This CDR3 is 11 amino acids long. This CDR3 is CATIRGHSQYF. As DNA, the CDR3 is TGTGCCACCATCCGGGGTCACTCGCAGTATTTT.

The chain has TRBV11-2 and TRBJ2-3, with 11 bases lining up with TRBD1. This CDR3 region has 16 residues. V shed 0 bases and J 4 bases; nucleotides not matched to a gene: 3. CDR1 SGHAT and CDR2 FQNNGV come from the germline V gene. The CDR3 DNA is TGTGCCAGCAGCTTAGATTCGGGACAGGGGGCAGATACGCAGTATTTT. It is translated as CASSLDSGQGADTQYF.

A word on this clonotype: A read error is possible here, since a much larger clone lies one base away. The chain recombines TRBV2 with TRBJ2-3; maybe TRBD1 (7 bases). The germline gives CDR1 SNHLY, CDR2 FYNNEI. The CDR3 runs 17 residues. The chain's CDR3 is CAGSEWAGQTDADTQYF. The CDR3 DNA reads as TGTGCCGGCAGTGAATGGGCGGGACAGACTGACGCGGATACGCAGTATTTT.

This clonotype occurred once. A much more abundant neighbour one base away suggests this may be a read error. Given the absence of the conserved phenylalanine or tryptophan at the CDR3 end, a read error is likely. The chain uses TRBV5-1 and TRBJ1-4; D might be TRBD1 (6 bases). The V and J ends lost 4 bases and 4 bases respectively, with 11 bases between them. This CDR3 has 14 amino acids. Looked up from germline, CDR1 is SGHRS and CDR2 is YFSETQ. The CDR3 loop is CASSLTGGNEKLFS. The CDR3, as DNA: TGCGCCAGCAGCCTGACAGGAGGTAATGAAAAACTGTTTTCT.

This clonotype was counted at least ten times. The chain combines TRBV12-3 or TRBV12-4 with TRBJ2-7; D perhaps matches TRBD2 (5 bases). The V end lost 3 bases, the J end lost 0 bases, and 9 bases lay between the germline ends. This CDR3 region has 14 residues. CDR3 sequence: CASSLVEGSYEQYF. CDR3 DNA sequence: TGTGCCAGCAGTTTGGTCGAGGGCTCCTACGAGCAGTACTTC.

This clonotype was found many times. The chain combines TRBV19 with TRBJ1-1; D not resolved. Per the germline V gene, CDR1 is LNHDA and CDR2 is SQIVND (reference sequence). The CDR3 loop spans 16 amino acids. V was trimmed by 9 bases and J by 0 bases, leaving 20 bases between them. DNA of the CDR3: TGTGCCAGCCAAAATGAGGATGGGAACTTGAACACTGAAGCTTTCTTT. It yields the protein CASQNEDGNLNTEAFF. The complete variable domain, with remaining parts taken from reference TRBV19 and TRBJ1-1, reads DGGITQSPKYLFRKEGQNVTLSCEQNLNHDAMYWYRQDPGQGLRLIYYSQIVNDFQKGDIAEGYSVSREKKESFPLTVTSAQKNPTAFYLCASQNEDGNLNTEAFFGQGTRLTVV.

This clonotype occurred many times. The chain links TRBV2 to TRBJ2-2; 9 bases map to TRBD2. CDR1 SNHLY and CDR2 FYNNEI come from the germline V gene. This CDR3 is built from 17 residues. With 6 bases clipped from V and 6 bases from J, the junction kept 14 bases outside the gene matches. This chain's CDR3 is CASSEYLAGVDAGELFF. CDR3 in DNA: TGTGCCAGCAGCGAATATTTAGCGGGAGTTGACGCCGGGGAGCTGTTTTTT.